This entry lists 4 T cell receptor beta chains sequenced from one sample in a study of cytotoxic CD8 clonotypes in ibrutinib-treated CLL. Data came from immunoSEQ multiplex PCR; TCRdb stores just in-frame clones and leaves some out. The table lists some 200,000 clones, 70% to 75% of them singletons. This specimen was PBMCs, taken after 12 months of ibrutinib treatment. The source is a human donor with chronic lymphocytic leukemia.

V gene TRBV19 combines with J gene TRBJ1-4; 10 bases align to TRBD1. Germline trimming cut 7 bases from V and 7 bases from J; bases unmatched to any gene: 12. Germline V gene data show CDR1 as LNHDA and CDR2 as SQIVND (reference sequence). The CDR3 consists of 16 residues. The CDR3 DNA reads TGTGCCAGTACCTTGACAGGGGGCAATCGAGGTGAAAAACTGTTTTTT. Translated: CASTLTGGNRGEKLFF.

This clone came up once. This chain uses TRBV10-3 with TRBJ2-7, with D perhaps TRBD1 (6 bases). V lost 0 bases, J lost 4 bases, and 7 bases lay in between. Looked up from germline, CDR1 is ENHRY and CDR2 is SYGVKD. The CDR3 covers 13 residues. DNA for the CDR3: TGTGCCATCAGTGAGTCAACAGGGTACGAGCAGTACTTC. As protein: CAISESTGYEQYF.

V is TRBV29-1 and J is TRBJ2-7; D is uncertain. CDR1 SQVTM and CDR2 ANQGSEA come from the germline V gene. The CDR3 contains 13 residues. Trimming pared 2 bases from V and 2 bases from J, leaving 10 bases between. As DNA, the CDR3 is TGCAGCGTTGAATCTGGCAGTACCTACGAGCAGTACTTC. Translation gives CSVESGSTYEQYF.

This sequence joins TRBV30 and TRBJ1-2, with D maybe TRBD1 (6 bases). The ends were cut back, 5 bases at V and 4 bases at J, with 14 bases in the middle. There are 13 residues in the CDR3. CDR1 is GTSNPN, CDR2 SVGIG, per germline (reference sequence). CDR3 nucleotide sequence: TGTGCCTGGGAAGGGGGGACCGTCTATGGCTACACCTTC. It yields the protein CAWEGGTVYGYTF.